These 29 T cell receptor beta chains came from one sample sequenced in a study of CD8+CD57+ T cells in acquired aplastic anemia. Profiling that covered TCR beta VDJ and CDR3 relied on genomic DNA as its template. TCRdb used MiXCR to reprocess the reads, holding one entry per CDR3 protein. The sample yields approximately 380,000 distinct CDR3 sequences, 65% to 80% seen once. The sequenced sample consisted of sorted CD4+, CD8+, or CD8+CD57+ T cells (not recorded which) from PBMCs. The source of these receptors is a human donor in good health, serving as a control.

At least ten counts were recorded for this clonotype. The chain joins TRBV27 to TRBJ2-3; D not certain. This CDR3 spans 14 amino acids. Between the trimmed V and J ends, which lost 6 bases and 0 bases, there was a span of 10 bases. From germline, CDR1 is MNHEY and CDR2 SMNVEV (reference sequence). Written as DNA, the CDR3 is TGTGCCAGCAGGACCCGGACGAGCACAGATACGCAGTATTTT. It codes for CASRTRTSTDTQYF.

This clonotype was seen ten or more times. This sequence joins TRBV19 and TRBJ2-7; D possibly corresponds to TRBD1 (6 bases). The CDR3 is 12 residues long. Germline CDR1 reads LNHDA; CDR2 reads SQIVND (reference sequence). Trimming took 8 bases from V and 6 from J, leaving 14 bases between them. The chain's CDR3 is CASQEETGEQYF. DNA of the CDR3: TGTGCCAGTCAAGAAGAGACAGGCGAGCAGTACTTC.

J is TRBJ1-1 and V is TRBV12-3 or TRBV12-4; D gene unclear. V lost 5 bases to trimming and J lost 6 bases, with 16 bases between them. This CDR3 contains 14 residues. The CDR3 sequence is CASSRGGPGSEAFF. CDR3 bases: TGTGCCAGCAGTCGTGGTGGCCCCGGGTCTGAAGCTTTCTTT.

The chain is built from TRBV19 and TRBJ2-3, with 7 nucleotides matching TRBD2. This CDR3 is built from 16 residues. The trim removed 1 base at V and 1 base at J, leaving 5 bases unmatched. Looked up from germline, CDR1 is LNHDA and CDR2 is SQIVND (reference sequence). The chain's CDR3 is CASSIGWAGGTDTQYF. CDR3 in DNA: TGTGCCAGTAGTATAGGATGGGCGGGGGGCACAGATACGCAGTATTTT. The full variable domain, in which reference TRBV19 and TRBJ2-3 provide the parts outside the CDR3, is DGGITQSPKYLFRKEGQNVTLSCEQNLNHDAMYWYRQDPGQGLRLIYYSQIVNDFQKGDIAEGYSVSREKKESFPLTVTSAQKNPTAFYLCASSIGWAGGTDTQYFGPGTRLTVL.

The chain couples TRBV5-1 to TRBJ1-2; 8 bases are a match to TRBD1. CDR1 and CDR2 (germline): SGHRS, YFSETQ. V shed 4 bases and J 10 bases; nucleotides not matched to a gene: 9. The CDR3 covers 13 residues. The CDR3 spells CASSVDRANSYTF. The CDR3 DNA reads TGCGCCAGCAGCGTGGACAGGGCCAATTCCTACACCTTC.

V gene TRBV6-2 or TRBV6-3 combines with J gene TRBJ1-4; D gene ambiguous. CDR1 and CDR2 from the germline V gene are MNHEY and SVGEGT. The CDR3 runs 15 residues. Trimming cost V 2 bases and J 10 bases, with 17 bases left between them. CDR3 DNA sequence: TGTGCCAGCAGTTACACCCCGGGCATGGCTGGAAAACTGTTTTTT. Protein sequence: CASSYTPGMAGKLFF.

On this clonotype: Relative to the germline gene, one junction end is altered; a read error may explain this. This chain uses TRBV19 with TRBJ1-5, with D uncertain. This CDR3 contains 13 residues. Germline loops: CDR1 LNHDA, CDR2 SQIVND (reference sequence). CDR3 amino acids: CASSTKQNRPQHF. CDR3 nucleotides: TGTGCCAGTAGTACCAAGCAGAATCGGCCCCAGCATTTT.

The table lists this clonotype with many counts. This chain connects TRBV19 to TRBJ2-3; 11 bases are a match to TRBD2. CDR1 and CDR2 from the germline V gene are LNHDA and SQIVND (reference sequence). This CDR3 is built from 15 residues. The trim removed 5 bases at V and 3 bases at J, leaving 4 bases unmatched. The CDR3 DNA sequence: TGTGCCAGTAGTGTGACTAGCGGGGATACAGATACGCAGTATTTT. This codes for CASSVTSGDTDTQYF.

The V and J genes are TRBV7-2 and TRBJ2-7, with 8 bases identical to TRBD2. From germline, CDR1 is SGHTA and CDR2 FQGNSA. J lost 5 bases, V lost 5 bases, and 11 bases had no gene match. The length of the CDR3 is 15 residues. CDR3 sequence (DNA): TGTGCCAGCAGCGTATCGGGGGGGGCAGAAGACGAGCAGTACTTC. Its protein product is CASSVSGGAEDEQYF.

About this clonotype itself: A read error may account for a junction end that differs from germline. This rearrangement joins TRBV9 to TRBJ2-2, with TRBD1 matching over 7 bases. This CDR3 has 16 residues. Germline V gene data show CDR1 as SGDLS and CDR2 as YYNGEE. CDR3 bases: TGTGCCACCAGCGTCGGGACAGCTGGCAAGCGCGGGGAGCTGTTTTTT. Amino acids: CATSVGTAGKRGELFF.

This chain links TRBV7-3 with TRBJ2-5; TRBD2 matches 11 bases. CDR1 is SGHTA and CDR2 is FQGTGA in the germline V gene. V shed 7 bases and J 7 bases; nucleotides not matched to a gene: 8. This CDR3 spans 14 amino acids. CDR3: CASKGTSGGGTQYF. CDR3 bases: TGTGCCAGCAAGGGGACTAGCGGAGGAGGGACCCAGTACTTC.

For the CDR3, the DNA is TGTGCCAGCAGACAAGCGTTCGTCCGGGGCTACACCTTC. Encoded protein: CASRQAFVRGYTF. V is TRBV12-3 or TRBV12-4 and J is TRBJ1-2; D unclear. CDR3 length equals 13 residues. V lost 6 bases to trimming and J lost 8 bases, with 16 bases between them.

There are a few counts of this clonotype. This sequence may be a read error, since a much larger clone differs from it by one base. This chain links TRBV7-3 with TRBJ2-1; 8 nucleotides line up with TRBD2. With V trimmed by 6 bases and J by 0 bases, 7 bases remained unmatched. The CDR3 consists of 16 residues. Germline V gives CDR1 SGHTA, CDR2 FQGTGA. The CDR3 coding sequence is TGTGCCAGCAGTTACCGCGGGGGGAACTCCTACAATGAGCAGTTCTTC. Translation: CASSYRGGNSYNEQFF.

Ten or more counts support this clonotype. The gene calls are TRBV6-1 and TRBJ1-6, with D tentatively TRBD1 (5 bases). The CDR3 extends over 13 amino acids. Germline-derived CDR1 and CDR2 are MNHNS and SASEGT. Between the trimmed V and J ends, which lost 5 bases and 10 bases, there was a span of 12 bases. The DNA of the CDR3 is TGTGCCAGCAGTTCTGAGGGGAACTCACCCCTCCACTTT. Its translation is CASSSEGNSPLHF.

This clonotype was seen ten or more times. The chain is built from TRBV3-1 and TRBJ1-2; D remains ambiguous. With 1 base removed from V and 8 bases from J, the gap between germline ends came to 14 bases. CDR1 is LGHDT, CDR2 YNNKEL, per germline (reference sequence). This CDR3 spans 14 amino acids. CDR3 sequence: CASSQAARIKGYTF. The CDR3 DNA reads TGTGCCAGCAGCCAAGCCGCCAGGATAAAGGGCTACACCTTC.

About this clonotype: Just one base apart from a much larger clone, this may be a read error. The chain links TRBV12-3 or TRBV12-4 to TRBJ1-2; perhaps TRBD1 as D (5 bases). This CDR3 is built from 12 residues. V lost 6 bases, J lost 8 bases, and 13 bases lay in between. CDR3 region: CASSLSGSGYTF. The CDR3 region has the DNA TGTGCCAGCAGCCTTTCAGGGAGCGGCTACACCTTC.

This clonotype appeared a single time. CDR3 protein: CASRVTGQLYGYTF. The CDR3 DNA reads as TGTGCCAGCAGAGTGACAGGGCAGCTCTATGGCTACACCTTC. The chain links TRBV27 to TRBJ1-2; TRBD1 agrees at 7 bases. CDR3 length: 14 amino acids. The germline CDR1 and CDR2 sequences are MNHEY and SMNVEV (reference sequence). Losses at the gene ends were 6 bases for V and 4 bases for J; bases not matched to a gene: 8.

This clonotype was counted at least ten times. The chain uses TRBV20-1 and TRBJ1-1; perhaps TRBD1 as D (5 bases). This CDR3 contains 16 residues. The V end lost 0 bases, the J end lost 2 bases, and 16 bases lay between the germline ends. The germline CDR1 and CDR2 sequences are DFQATT and SNEGSKA (reference sequence). CDR3 in DNA: TGCAGTGCTAGAGATCTATTGGGACCCAGAAACACTGAAGCTTTCTTT. This translates into CSARDLLGPRNTEAFF.

Points on this clonotype: As the CDR3 is not closed by the conserved phenylalanine or tryptophan, this likely results from a read error. It is unclear where the CDR3 begins or ends on the DNA, so no DNA is shown, and the CDR3 is as TCRdb lists it. The chain combines TRBV7-2 with TRBJ2-7; the table's TRBD2 call for D was not verified on the DNA. A total of 12 residues make up the CDR3, ends included. CDR1 and CDR2 from the germline V gene are SGHTA and FQGNSA. The CDR3 region is CASSVDSGADTG.

This chain connects TRBV7-6 to TRBJ2-3, with TRBD2 as a possible D gene (6 bases). The germline V gene encodes CDR1 SGHVS and CDR2 FNYEAQ. The CDR3 sequence is 16 residues long. V lost 3 bases, J lost 10 bases, and 23 bases lay in between. CDR3 residues: CASSLGGRRPAEAQYF. For the CDR3, the DNA is TGTGCCAGCAGCTTGGGAGGAAGGAGGCCGGCCGAAGCGCAGTATTTT.

The chain links TRBV12-5 to TRBJ1-3, with D possibly matching TRBD1 (6 bases). The V gene lost 3 bases and the J gene lost 4 bases, with 10 bases spanning the gap. The CDR3 is made up of 14 amino acids. Germline V lookup: CDR1 LGHNT, CDR2 FRNRAP. DNA for the CDR3: TGTGCTAGTGGTTTCCAGGGGAGAGGAAACACCATATATTTT. It specifies CASGFQGRGNTIYF.

The rearrangement joins TRBV10-3 to TRBJ1-2; the D gene is possibly TRBD1 (5 bases). Trimming left V 7 bases short and J 4 bases short, with 13 bases between. Looked up from germline, CDR1 is ENHRY and CDR2 is SYGVKD. CDR3 size: 13 residues. The CDR3, as DNA: TGTGCCATCAAAGGAGGACAAGGCTATGGCTACACCTTC. As protein: CAIKGGQGYGYTF.

In its sample, this clonotype was seen once. This chain uses TRBV5-1 with TRBJ1-3, with D possibly TRBD1 on 6 matching bases. The length of the CDR3 is 15 residues. The germline gives CDR1 SGHRS, CDR2 YFSETQ. The V and J ends lost 1 base and 7 bases respectively, with 15 bases between them. CDR3 residues: CASSLTGFIGNTIYF. The CDR3 nucleotides are TGCGCCAGCAGCTTGACAGGGTTTATAGGGAACACCATATATTTT.

This clonotype was counted once. This CDR3 reads CASSMRPPGGTQYF. The CDR3 DNA reads as TGTGCCAGCAGCATGCGACCACCGGGGGGGACCCAGTACTTC. V usage is TRBV7-2 and J usage is TRBJ2-5, with 7 bases aligning to TRBD2. The CDR3 covers 14 residues. The V segment lost 5 bases and the J segment 7 bases; nucleotides outside the gene matches: 10. Germline V lookup: CDR1 SGHTA, CDR2 FQGNSA.

About this clonotype itself: A read error may produce the germline difference seen at one junction end. The chain recombines TRBV6-1 with TRBJ2-3; the match to TRBD1 covers 8 bases. The germline V gene has CDR1 MNHNS and CDR2 SASEGT. CDR3 length equals 12 residues. CDR3 region: CAGSDRDRTRYF. The CDR3 DNA follows: TGTGCCGGCAGTGATAGGGACAGGACGCGGTATTTT.

This clonotype was counted many times. The chain recombines TRBV13 with TRBJ1-2, with a possible D match to TRBD1 (5 bases). CDR1 is PRHDT, CDR2 FYEKMQ, per germline (reference sequence). There are 14 residues in the CDR3. The V end was cut by 2 bases, the J end by 3 bases, with 10 bases between. CDR3 protein: CASSLNLGDYGYTF. Written as DNA, the CDR3 is TGTGCCAGCAGCTTAAATCTGGGGGACTATGGCTACACCTTC.

The chain has TRBV7-2 and TRBJ2-5, with 10 bases fitting TRBD1. With V trimmed by 2 bases and J by 8 bases, 5 bases remained unmatched. Germline lookup yields CDR1 SGHTA and CDR2 FQGNSA. The CDR3 runs to 14 residues. This chain's CDR3 is CASSLLGTGETQYF. Written as DNA, the CDR3 is TGTGCCAGCAGCTTACTCGGGACAGGGGAAACCCAGTACTTC.

For this clonotype: One end of the junction varies from germline; a read error may be responsible. This chain connects TRBV7-2 to TRBJ2-7; D uncertain. In germline, CDR1 is SGHTA, CDR2 FQGNSA. This CDR3 contains 14 residues. The CDR3 here is CASSLEAAYCYTFF. The CDR3 bases are TGTGCCAGCAGCTTAGAGGCAGCCTATTGCTACACCTTCTTC.

This clonotype was picked up many times. This chain connects TRBV30 to TRBJ2-6; D is unresolved. This CDR3 is 14 amino acids long. Trimming cost V 6 bases and J 4 bases, with 13 bases left between them. Germline assignment: CDR1 GTSNPN and CDR2 SVGIG (reference sequence). The CDR3 loop reads CACRRHPGANVLTF. CDR3 DNA sequence: TGTGCCTGTAGGCGACACCCCGGGGCCAACGTCCTGACTTTC.